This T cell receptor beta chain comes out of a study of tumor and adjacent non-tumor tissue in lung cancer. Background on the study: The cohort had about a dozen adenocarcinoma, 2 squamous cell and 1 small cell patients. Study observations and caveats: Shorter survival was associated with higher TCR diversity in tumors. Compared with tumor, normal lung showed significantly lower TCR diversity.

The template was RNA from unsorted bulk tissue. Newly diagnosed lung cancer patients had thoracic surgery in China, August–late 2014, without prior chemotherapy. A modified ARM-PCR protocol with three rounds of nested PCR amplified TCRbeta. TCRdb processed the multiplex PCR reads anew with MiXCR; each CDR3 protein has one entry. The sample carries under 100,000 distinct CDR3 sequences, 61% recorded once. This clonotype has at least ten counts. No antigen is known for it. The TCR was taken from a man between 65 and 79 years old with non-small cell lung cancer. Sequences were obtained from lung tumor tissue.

CDR3 nucleotide sequence: TGTGCCATCAGGGAGACTGCGGGGGGGTCCTACGAGCAGTACTTC. Translated: CAIRETAGGSYEQYF. The rearrangement joins TRBV10-3 to TRBJ2-7; TRBD2 agrees at 9 bases. This CDR3 is 15 amino acids long. Germline V gene data show CDR1 as ENHRY and CDR2 as SYGVKD. The V and J ends lost 6 bases and 1 base, in that order; junction bases with no gene match: 7.